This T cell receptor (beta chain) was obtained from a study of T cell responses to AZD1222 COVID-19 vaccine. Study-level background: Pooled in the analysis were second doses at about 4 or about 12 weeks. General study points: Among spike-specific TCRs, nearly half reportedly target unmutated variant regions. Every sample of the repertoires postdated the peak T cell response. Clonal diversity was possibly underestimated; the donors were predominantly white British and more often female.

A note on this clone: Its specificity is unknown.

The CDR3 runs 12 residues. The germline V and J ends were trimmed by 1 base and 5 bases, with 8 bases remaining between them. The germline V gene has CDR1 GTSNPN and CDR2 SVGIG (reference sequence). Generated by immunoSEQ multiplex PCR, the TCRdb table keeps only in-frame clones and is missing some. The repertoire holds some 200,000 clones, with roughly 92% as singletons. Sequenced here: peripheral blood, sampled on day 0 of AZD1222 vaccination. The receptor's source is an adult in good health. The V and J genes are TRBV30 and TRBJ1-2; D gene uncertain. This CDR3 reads CAWSAGQYGYTF. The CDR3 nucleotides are TGTGCCTGGAGTGCCGGGCAGTATGGCTACACCTTC.